The entry below gives a single T cell receptor beta chain sequence along with its context. The data derive from a study of control samples from healthy donors and cancer patients. Trimming cost V 4 bases and J 11 bases, with 20 bases left between them. Germline CDR1 and CDR2: LGHDT and YNNKEL (reference sequence). This CDR3 spans 14 amino acids. Generated by immunoSEQ multiplex PCR, the TCRdb table keeps only in-frame clones and is missing some. The sample lists tens of thousands of clones, about nine tenths occurring once. The chain uses TRBV3-1 (or the pseudogene TRBV3-2) and TRBJ1-1; D is possibly TRBD1 (6 bases). This clonotype was sampled from a man aged 25-45 years in good health. Material: blood. The CDR3 is CASSLGGGQGTAFF. The CDR3, as DNA: TGTGCCAGCAGCCTGGGGGGAGGGCAGGGGACGGCTTTCTTT.